This T cell receptor beta chain was documented in a study of T cells in Graves' hyperthyroidism and ophthalmopathy. Study-level findings and limits: In the analysis, a 13 V-J model separated ophthalmopathy from stable hyperthyroidism.

TCR beta CDR3 region amplification was performed from RNA transcripts. The primer set for the first-round RT-PCR of the TCR CDR3 was HTBI. In TCRdb, the multiplex PCR reads were re-called with MiXCR into one record per CDR3 protein. Here the sample spans 600,000 to 700,000 distinct CDR3 sequences, roughly 15% being singletons. This clonotype was observed at least ten times. Its cognate antigen is unknown. V dropped 5 bases and J dropped 0 bases, with 10 bases sitting between them. Germline CDR1 is DFQATT and CDR2 is SNEGSKA (reference sequence). There are 14 residues in the CDR3. It was uncontrolled infection, other autoimmune disease, pregnancy or lactation that excluded patients. Clinicians diagnosed patients from clinical symptoms, serum thyroxine and TRAb, thyroid ultrasound and orbital computed tomography. Roughly 10 ml of fresh peripheral blood supplied the PBMCs.

V is TRBV20-1 and J is TRBJ2-2; D tentatively fits TRBD1 or TRBD2 (5 bases each). Sequences were obtained from blood. The origin of this receptor is a woman aged 40 to 50 with Graves' ophthalmopathy. In nucleotides, the CDR3 is TGCAGTGCTGCCGGGACCGCGAACACCGGGGAGCTGTTTTTT. Translation: CSAAGTANTGELFF.